This TCR beta chain originates from a study of blood T cell repertoires in COVID-19. Background on the study: Spain, Italy and the United States supplied samples that represented acute and convalescent COVID-19.

Participant ages covered about 18 to 89 years across 20 to 30 US areas. Participants were placed into cohorts based on the clinical history they reported. The junction had 9 bases not matched to a gene; V was cut back by 6 bases and J by 1 base. Germline values: CDR1 LNHDA, CDR2 SQIVND (reference sequence). This CDR3 region has 18 residues. Source study methods: Counts of nucleated cells, estimated from reference gene primer amplification, were obtained. TCRdb's copy holds only in-frame clones and misses some; the assay was immunoSEQ multiplex PCR. The V and J calls and the clone size are those of that table, but D and trimming were determined from the DNA. This sample yields about 240,000 clones, of which about 87% are seen a single time; 2% to 3% belongs to the top ten.

The chain recombines TRBV19 with TRBJ2-2; 12 bases line up with TRBD1. The receptor comes from a woman aged 25 to 39 with acute COVID-19. Material for sequencing was PBMCs or T cells enriched from blood (not recorded which). CDR3 sequence (DNA): TGTGCCAGTAGCCCCGGGACAGGGGGCTTAGTGAACACCGGGGAGCTGTTTTTT. Protein product: CASSPGTGGLVNTGELFF.